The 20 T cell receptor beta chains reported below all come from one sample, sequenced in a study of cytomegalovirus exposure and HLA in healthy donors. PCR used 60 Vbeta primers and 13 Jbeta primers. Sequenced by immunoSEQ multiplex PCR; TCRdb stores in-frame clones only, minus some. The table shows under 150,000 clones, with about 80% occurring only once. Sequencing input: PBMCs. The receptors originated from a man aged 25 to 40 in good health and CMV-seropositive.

CDR3 sequence (DNA): TGCGCCAGCAGCCCCGGACTAGCGGCACGCCAGGAGACCCAGTACTTC. Residues: CASSPGLAARQETQYF. V is TRBV5-1 and J is TRBJ2-5; 10 bases map to TRBD2. Germline V gene data show CDR1 as SGHRS and CDR2 as YFSETQ. J was trimmed by 5 bases and V by 4 bases; bases with no gene match: 11. The CDR3 runs to 16 residues.

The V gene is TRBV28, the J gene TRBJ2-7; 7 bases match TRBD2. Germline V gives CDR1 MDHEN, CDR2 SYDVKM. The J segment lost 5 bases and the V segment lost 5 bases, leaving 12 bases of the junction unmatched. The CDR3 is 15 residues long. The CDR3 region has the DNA TGTGCCAGCAGTACCCTGGGGCAGGGAGGGCACGAGCAGTACTTC. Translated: CASSTLGQGGHEQYF.

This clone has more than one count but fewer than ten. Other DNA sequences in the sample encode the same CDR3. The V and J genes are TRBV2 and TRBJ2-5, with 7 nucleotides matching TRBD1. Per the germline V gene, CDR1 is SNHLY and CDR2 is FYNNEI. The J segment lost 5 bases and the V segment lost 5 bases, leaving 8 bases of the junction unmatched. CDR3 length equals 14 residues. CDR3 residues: CASSRTGAGETQYF. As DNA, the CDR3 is TGTGCCAGCAGTCGAACAGGGGCAGGGGAGACCCAGTACTTC.

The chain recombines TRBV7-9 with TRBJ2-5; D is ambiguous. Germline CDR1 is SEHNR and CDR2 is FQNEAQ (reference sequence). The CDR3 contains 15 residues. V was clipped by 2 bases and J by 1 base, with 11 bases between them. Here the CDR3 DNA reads TGTGCCAGCAGCTTACGCGAACGAACCCAAGAGACCCAGTACTTC. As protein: CASSLRERTQETQYF.

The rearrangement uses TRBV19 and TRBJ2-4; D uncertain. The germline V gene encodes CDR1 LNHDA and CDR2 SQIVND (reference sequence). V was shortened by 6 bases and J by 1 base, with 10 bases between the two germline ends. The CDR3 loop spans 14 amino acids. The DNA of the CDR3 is TGTGCCAGTAGCTTCGACTGGGCCAAAAACATTCAGTACTTC. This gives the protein CASSFDWAKNIQYF.

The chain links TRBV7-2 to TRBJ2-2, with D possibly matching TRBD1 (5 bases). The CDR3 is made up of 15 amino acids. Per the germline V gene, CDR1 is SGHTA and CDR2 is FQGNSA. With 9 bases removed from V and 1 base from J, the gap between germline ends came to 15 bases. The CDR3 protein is CASKTQELNTGELFF. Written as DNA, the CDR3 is TGTGCCAGTAAGACACAGGAATTGAACACCGGGGAGCTGTTTTTT.

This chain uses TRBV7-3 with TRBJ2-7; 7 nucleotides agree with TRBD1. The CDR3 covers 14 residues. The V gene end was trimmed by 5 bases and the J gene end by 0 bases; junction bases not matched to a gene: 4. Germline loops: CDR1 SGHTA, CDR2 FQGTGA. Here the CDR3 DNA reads TGTGCCAGCAGCCCGGACAGGAGCTCCTACGAGCAGTACTTC. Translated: CASSPDRSSYEQYF. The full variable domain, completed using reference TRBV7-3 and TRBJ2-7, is GAGVSQTPSNKVTEKGKYVELRCDPISGHTALYWYRQSLGQGPEFLIYFQGTGAADDSGLPNDRFFAVRPEGSVSTLKIQRTERGDSAVYLCASSPDRSSYEQYFGPGTRLTVT.

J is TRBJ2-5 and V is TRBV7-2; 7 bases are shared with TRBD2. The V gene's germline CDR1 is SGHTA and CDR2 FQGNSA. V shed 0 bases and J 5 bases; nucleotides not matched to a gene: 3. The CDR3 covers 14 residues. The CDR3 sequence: CASSLAAAGETQYF. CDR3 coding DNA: TGTGCCAGCAGCTTAGCGGCAGCGGGGGAGACCCAGTACTTC.

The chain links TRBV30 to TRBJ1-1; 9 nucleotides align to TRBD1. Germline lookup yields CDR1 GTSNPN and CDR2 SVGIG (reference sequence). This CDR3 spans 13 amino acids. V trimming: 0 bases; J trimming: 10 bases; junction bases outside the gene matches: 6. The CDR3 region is CAWSVPGQGSAFF. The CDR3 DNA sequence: TGTGCCTGGAGTGTACCGGGACAGGGTTCAGCTTTCTTT.

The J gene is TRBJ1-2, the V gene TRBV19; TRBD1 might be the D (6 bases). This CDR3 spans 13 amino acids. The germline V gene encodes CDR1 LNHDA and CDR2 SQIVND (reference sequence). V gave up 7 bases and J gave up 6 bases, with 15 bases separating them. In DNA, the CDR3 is TGTGCCAGTACCATCCTAGGGGGGGATGGCTACACCTTC. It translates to CASTILGGDGYTF. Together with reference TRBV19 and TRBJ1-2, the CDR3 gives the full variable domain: DGGITQSPKYLFRKEGQNVTLSCEQNLNHDAMYWYRQDPGQGLRLIYYSQIVNDFQKGDIAEGYSVSREKKESFPLTVTSAQKNPTAFYLCASTILGGDGYTFGSGTRLTVV.

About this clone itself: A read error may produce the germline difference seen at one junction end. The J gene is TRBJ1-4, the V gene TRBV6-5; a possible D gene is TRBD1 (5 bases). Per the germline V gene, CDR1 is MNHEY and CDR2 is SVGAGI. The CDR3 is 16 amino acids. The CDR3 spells CTSSYSIARVNEKLFF. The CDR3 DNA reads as TGTACCAGCAGTTACTCGATCGCCAGGGTAAATGAAAAACTGTTTTTT.

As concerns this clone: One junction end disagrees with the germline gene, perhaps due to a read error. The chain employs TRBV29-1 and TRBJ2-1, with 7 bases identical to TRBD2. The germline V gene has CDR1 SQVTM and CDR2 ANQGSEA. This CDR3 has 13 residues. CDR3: CSVRGGSYNEQLF. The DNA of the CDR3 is TGCAGCGTTCGCGGGGGATCCTACAATGAGCAGCTCTTC.

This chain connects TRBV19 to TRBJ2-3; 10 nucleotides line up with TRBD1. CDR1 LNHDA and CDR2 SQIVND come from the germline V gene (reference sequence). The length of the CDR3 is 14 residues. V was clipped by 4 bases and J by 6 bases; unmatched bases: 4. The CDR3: CASSTWTGGDTQYF. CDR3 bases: TGTGCCAGTAGTACCTGGACAGGGGGGGATACGCAGTATTTT.

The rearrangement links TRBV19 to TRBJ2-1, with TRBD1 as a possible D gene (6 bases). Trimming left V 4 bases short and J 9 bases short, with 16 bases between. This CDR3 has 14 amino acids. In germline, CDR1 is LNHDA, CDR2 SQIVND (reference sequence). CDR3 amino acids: CASSTWTVYGEQFF. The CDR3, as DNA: TGTGCCAGTAGTACCTGGACAGTCTACGGTGAGCAGTTCTTC.

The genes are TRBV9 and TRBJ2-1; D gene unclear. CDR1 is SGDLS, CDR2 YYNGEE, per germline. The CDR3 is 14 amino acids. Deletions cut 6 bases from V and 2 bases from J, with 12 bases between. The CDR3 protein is CASTRSYPYNEQFF. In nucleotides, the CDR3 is TGTGCCAGCACCCGGAGCTACCCCTACAATGAGCAGTTCTTC.

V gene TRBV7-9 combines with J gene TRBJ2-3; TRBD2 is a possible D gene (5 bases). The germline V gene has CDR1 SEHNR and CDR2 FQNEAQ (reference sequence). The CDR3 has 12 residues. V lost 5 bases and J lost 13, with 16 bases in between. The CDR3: CASSRPPGKEYF. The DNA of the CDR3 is TGTGCCAGCAGCCGACCACCCGGGAAGGAGTATTTT.

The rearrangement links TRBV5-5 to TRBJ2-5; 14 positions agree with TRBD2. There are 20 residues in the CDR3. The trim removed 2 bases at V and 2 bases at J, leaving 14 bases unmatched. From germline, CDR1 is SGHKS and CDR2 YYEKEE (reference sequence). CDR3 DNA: TGTGCCAGCAGCTTTCGGCCGGCCGGGACTAGCGGGAGAGGGCAAGAGACCCAGTACTTC. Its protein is CASSFRPAGTSGRGQETQYF. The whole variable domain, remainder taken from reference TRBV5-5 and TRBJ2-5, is DAGVTQSPTHLIKTRGQQVTLRCSPISGHKSVSWYQQVLGQGPQFIFQYYEKEERGRGNFPDRFSARQFPNYSSELNVNALLLGDSALYLCASSFRPAGTSGRGQETQYFGPGTRLLVL.

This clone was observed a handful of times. The CDR3 DNA follows: TGTGCCAGCAGCGTAGCCGGTACATGGGAGGAAAAACTGTTTTTT. Translated: CASSVAGTWEEKLFF. The rearrangement joins TRBV9 to TRBJ1-4; D is ambiguous. Germline-derived CDR1 and CDR2 are SGDLS and YYNGEE. V was shortened by 0 bases and J by 8 bases, with 14 bases between the two germline ends. This CDR3 contains 15 residues. The whole variable domain, remainder taken from reference TRBV9 and TRBJ1-4, is DSGVTQTPKHLITATGQRVTLRCSPRSGDLSVYWYQQSLDQGLQFLIQYYNGEERAKGNILERFSAQQFPDLHSELNLSSLELGDSALYFCASSVAGTWEEKLFFGSGTQLSVL.

The CDR3 bases are TGTGCCAGCAGGGCCGGGACAGGGTACGAGATGGGCTCCTACAATGAGCAGTTCTTC. Protein sequence: CASRAGTGYEMGSYNEQFF. This chain links TRBV27 with TRBJ2-1; 9 positions match TRBD1. CDR1 MNHEY and CDR2 SMNVEV come from the germline V gene (reference sequence). V lost 6 bases and J lost 0; bases outside the gene matches: 15. The CDR3 extends over 19 amino acids.

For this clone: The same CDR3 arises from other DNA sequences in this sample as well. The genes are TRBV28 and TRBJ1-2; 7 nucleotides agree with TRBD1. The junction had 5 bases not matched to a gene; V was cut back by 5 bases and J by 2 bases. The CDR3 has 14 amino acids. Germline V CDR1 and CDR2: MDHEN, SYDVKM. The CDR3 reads CASSPATGNYGYTF. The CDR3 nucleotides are TGTGCCAGCAGTCCCGCGACAGGGAACTATGGCTACACCTTC.